This is a list of T cell receptor beta chains from one sample in a study of shared clonotypes between healthy human individuals. Clones were read by immunoSEQ multiplex PCR, and TCRdb kept only the in-frame ones, dropping some. Of 180,000 or so clones listed, over 80% are singletons. The sequenced sample consisted of naive CD4+ T cells sorted from blood. The receptors derive from a woman in her twenties or thirties in good health. Both conserved end residues are part of each CDR3. The order of the fields is V gene, CDR3 length, J gene, CDR3 protein.

TRBV29-1,15,.,CSVEATSGNVYEQYF
TRBV6-1,11,TRBJ1-1,CASSEDTGAFF
TRBV27,14,TRBJ2-7,CASSRGFLNYEQYF
TRBV25-1,13,TRBJ1-6,CASSLDPYSPLHF
TRBV6-1,12,TRBJ1-2,CASLVRGRGPTF
TRBV27,13,TRBJ1-2,CASSPRPNYGYTF
TRBV6-4,13,TRBJ1-1,CASSDTGRTEAFF
TRBV2,11,TRBJ2-7,CASSDETLQYF
TRBV19,14,TRBJ1-6,CASSMGGSTAALHF
TRBV18,16,TRBJ2-7,CASSPTAGGAGYEQYF
TRBV6-5,14,TRBJ2-7,CASRRGQVTYEQYF
TRBV2,15,TRBJ1-4,CASSDVRGEREKLFF
TRBV5-1,17,TRBJ1-2,CASSSTGTGPVGYGYTF
TRBV11-2,16,TRBJ1-2,CASSSPRKAGLNGYTF
TRBV19,13,TRBJ1-5,CASSAQGNQPQHF
TRBV5-8,14,TRBJ2-2,CASSFLAATGELFF
TRBV30,13,TRBJ2-7,CAWGGTGGYEQYF
TRBV7-2,14,TRBJ1-2,CASSLFRANYGYTF
TRBV29-1,15,TRBJ2-3,CSVEASGAYTDTQYF
TRBV27,13,TRBJ2-7,CATRGSETYEQYF
TRBV19,15,TRBJ2-7,CASSSGQGSSYEQYF
TRBV2,15,TRBJ2-1,CASSERGSGRDEQFF
TRBV6-5,15,TRBJ1-4,CASSYSGLAGEKLFF
TRBV10-3,15,TRBJ2-3,CAIRRTSGMLDTQYF
TRBV10-3,15,TRBJ2-5,CAISETGIPQETQYF
TRBV29-1,13,TRBJ2-3,CSARGSLTDTQYF
TRBV10-1,13,TRBJ2-7,CASSWDRGYEQYF
TRBV4-2,15,TRBJ2-5,CASSQTQTGKETQYF
TRBV4-2,15,TRBJ2-7,CASSGGPDRGDEQYF
TRBV30,13,TRBJ1-1,CAWSRQADTEAFF
TRBV5-1,14,TRBJ1-3,CASSSSDSGNTIYF
TRBV7-2,14,TRBJ2-5,CASSSLAGRETQYF
TRBV7-3,15,TRBJ2-1,CASSTGQGPYNEQFF
TRBV30,13,TRBJ2-1,CAWMASGRGEQFF
TRBV29-1,13,TRBJ2-5,CSVSAGDPGEQYF
TRBV5-1,16,TRBJ2-1,CASSFIAGALGNEQFF
TRBV10-2,15,TRBJ2-3,CASSVPDRGTDTQYF